These 8 T cell receptor beta chains share one sample of origin, sequenced in a study of monozygotic twins with inflammatory bowel disease (dated by TCRdb to between 2017 and 2020). The method was 5' RACE. Instrument on record: Illumina HiSeq 2500. TCRdb reprocessed the reads and lists each CDR3 protein sequence as a single entry, with no DNA. The table for this sample lists about 160,000 distinct CDR3 sequences. Approximately 3% of the sample is in the top ten clones. Material for sequencing was blood. These receptors were obtained from a human donor with ulcerative colitis or Crohn's disease, or a healthy co-twin of an affected twin (not recorded which).

The rearrangement joins TRBV18 to TRBJ1-1; TCRdb reports TRBD1, a call that lacks DNA to check it against. Germline V lookup: CDR1 KGHSH, CDR2 LQKENI. The CDR3 extends over 15 amino acids. CDR3 in amino acids: CASSPRDRRNTEAFF.

This chain links TRBV20-1 with TRBJ2-7; TCRdb proposes TRBD1, but this gene call is untestable without DNA. The germline CDR1 and CDR2 sequences are DFQATT and SNEGSKA (reference sequence). The CDR3 totals 12 residues. The CDR3 loop reads CSARTGRYEQYF.

The chain has TRBV24-1 and TRBJ1-5. Germline V gene lookup returns CDR1 KGHDR and CDR2 SFDVKD. The CDR3 runs to 13 residues. This CDR3 reads CATSTDSNQPQHF.

The rearrangement links TRBV11-2 to TRBJ2-7; without DNA, the TCRdb call of TRBD1 cannot be checked. CDR1 and CDR2 (germline): SGHAT, FQNNGV. The CDR3 runs 14 residues. This CDR3 is CASSPPSHVYEQYF.

J is TRBJ1-6 and V is TRBV19; the TRBD1 assignment by TCRdb is unverifiable without DNA. This CDR3 is built from 14 residues. Per germline, CDR1 LNHDA and CDR2 SQIVND (reference sequence). The CDR3 sequence: CASSRQHQNSPLHF.

The gene calls are TRBV7-2 and TRBJ2-1; TCRdb's D call, TRBD1, is unchecked because there is no DNA. Germline CDR1 is SGHTA and CDR2 is FQGNSA. The CDR3 sequence is 15 residues long. Here the CDR3 reads CASSLARRGTNEQFF.

The chain has TRBV9 and TRBJ2-7; lacking DNA, the TRBD1 call made by TCRdb goes unchecked. Looked up from germline, CDR1 is SGDLS and CDR2 is YYNGEE. The CDR3 sequence is 14 residues long. The CDR3 loop is CASSVGGISYEQYF.

The rearrangement uses TRBV5-1 and TRBJ2-1; there is no DNA to check the TCRdb D call of TRBD1. Germline CDR1 SGHRS, CDR2 YFSETQ. CDR3 size: 15 residues. The CDR3 sequence: CASSPGKGTRNEQFF.